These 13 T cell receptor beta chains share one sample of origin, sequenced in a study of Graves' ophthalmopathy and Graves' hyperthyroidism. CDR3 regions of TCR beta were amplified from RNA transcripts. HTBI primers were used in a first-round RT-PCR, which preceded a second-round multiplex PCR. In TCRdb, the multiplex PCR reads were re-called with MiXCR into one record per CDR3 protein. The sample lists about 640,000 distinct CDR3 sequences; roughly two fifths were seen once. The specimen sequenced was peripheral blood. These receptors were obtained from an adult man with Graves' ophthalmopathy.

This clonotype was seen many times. The DNA of the CDR3 is TGTGCCACCAGCAGAGCTCAGGGGACCTACGAGCAGTACTTC. Translated: CATSRAQGTYEQYF. The rearrangement joins TRBV15 to TRBJ2-7, with a possible D match to TRBD1 (6 bases). From germline, CDR1 is LNHNV and CDR2 YYDKDF (reference sequence). This CDR3 is built from 14 residues. The V end was cut by 1 base, the J end by 2 bases, with 9 bases between.

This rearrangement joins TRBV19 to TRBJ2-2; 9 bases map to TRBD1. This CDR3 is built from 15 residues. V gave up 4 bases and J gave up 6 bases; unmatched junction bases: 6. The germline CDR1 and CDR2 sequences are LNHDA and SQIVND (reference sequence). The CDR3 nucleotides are TGTGCCAGTAGTACGGACAGGGGTTGGGCCGGGGAGCTGTTTTTT. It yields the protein CASSTDRGWAGELFF.

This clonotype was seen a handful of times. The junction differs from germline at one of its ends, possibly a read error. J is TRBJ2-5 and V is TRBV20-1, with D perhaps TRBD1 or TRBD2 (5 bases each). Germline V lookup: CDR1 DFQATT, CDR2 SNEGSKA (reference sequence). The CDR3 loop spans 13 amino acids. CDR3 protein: CNARDLGEETQYF. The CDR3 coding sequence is TGCAATGCTAGAGATCTGGGGGAAGAGACCCAGTACTTC.

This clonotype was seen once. CDR3 in amino acids: CSASRPRQDETQYF. CDR3 in DNA: TGCAGCGCCAGCAGGCCCCGACAGGACGAGACCCAGTACTTC. The chain uses TRBV29-1 and TRBJ2-5; tentative D call: TRBD1 (6 bases). Looked up from germline, CDR1 is SQVTM and CDR2 is ANQGSEA. The CDR3 is made up of 14 amino acids. The V end was cut by 7 bases, the J end by 5 bases, with 20 bases between.

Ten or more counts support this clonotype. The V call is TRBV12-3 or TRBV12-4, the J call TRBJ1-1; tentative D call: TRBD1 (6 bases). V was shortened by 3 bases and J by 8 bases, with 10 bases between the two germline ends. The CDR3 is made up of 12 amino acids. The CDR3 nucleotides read TGTGCCAGCAGTTTTAGGGGGGCCGAAGCTTTCTTT. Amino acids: CASSFRGAEAFF.

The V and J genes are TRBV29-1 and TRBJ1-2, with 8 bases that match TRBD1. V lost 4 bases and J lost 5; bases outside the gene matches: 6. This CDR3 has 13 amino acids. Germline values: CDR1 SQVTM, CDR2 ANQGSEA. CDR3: CSVGQGQGYGYTF. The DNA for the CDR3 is TGCAGCGTTGGACAGGGGCAAGGTTATGGCTACACCTTC.

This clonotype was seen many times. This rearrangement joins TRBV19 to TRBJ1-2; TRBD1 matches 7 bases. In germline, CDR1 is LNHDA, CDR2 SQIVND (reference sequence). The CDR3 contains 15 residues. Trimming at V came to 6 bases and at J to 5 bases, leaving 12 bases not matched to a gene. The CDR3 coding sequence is TGTGCCAGTAGGACAGGGATCGACCATCCGTATGGCTACACCTTC. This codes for CASRTGIDHPYGYTF.

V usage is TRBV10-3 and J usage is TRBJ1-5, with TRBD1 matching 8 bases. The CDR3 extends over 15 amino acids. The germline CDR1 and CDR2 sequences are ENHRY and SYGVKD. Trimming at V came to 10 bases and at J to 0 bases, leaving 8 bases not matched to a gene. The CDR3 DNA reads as TGTGCCAGCAGACAGGGGCTCTATAGCAATCAGCCCCAGCATTTT. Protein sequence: CASRQGLYSNQPQHF.

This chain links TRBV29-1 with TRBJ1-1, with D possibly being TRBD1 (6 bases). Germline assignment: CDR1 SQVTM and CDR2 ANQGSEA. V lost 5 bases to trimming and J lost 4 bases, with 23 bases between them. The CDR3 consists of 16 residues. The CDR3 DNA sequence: TGCAGCGTTTTTAGGGGGAGTGCAACCGGGGGCACTGAAGCTTTCTTT. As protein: CSVFRGSATGGTEAFF.

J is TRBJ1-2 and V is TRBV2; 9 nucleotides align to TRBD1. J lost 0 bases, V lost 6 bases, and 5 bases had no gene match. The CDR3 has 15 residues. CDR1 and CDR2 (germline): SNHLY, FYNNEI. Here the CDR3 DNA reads TGTGCCAGCAGGGCGGACAGGGGCACTAACTATGGCTACACCTTC. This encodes CASRADRGTNYGYTF.

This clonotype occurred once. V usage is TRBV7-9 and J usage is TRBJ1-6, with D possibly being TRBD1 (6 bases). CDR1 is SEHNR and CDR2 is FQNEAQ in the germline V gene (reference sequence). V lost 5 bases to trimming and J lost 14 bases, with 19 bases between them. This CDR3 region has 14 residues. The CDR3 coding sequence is TGTGCCAGCAGCCCAAAGGTCGGGGGCTCGGCCCTCCACTTT. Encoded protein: CASSPKVGGSALHF.

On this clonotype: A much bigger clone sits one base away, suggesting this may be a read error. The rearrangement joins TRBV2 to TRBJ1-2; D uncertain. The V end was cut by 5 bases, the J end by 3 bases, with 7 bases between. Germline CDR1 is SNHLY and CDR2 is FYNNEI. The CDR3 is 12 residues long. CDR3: CASSPWDYGYTF. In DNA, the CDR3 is TGTGCCAGCAGTCCCTGGGACTATGGCTACACCTTC. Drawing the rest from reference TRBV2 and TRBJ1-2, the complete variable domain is EPEVTQTPSHQVTQMGQEVILRCVPISNHLYFYWYRQILGQKVEFLVSFYNNEISEKSEIFDDQFSVERPDGSNFTLKIRSTKLEDSAMYFCASSPWDYGYTFGSGTRLTVV.

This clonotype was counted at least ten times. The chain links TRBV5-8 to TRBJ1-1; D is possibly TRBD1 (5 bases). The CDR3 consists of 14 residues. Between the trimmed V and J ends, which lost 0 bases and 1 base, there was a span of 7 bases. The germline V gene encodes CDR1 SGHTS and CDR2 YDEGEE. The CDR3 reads CASSLGQWNTEAFF. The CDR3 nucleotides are TGTGCCAGCAGCTTGGGACAGTGGAACACTGAAGCTTTCTTT.